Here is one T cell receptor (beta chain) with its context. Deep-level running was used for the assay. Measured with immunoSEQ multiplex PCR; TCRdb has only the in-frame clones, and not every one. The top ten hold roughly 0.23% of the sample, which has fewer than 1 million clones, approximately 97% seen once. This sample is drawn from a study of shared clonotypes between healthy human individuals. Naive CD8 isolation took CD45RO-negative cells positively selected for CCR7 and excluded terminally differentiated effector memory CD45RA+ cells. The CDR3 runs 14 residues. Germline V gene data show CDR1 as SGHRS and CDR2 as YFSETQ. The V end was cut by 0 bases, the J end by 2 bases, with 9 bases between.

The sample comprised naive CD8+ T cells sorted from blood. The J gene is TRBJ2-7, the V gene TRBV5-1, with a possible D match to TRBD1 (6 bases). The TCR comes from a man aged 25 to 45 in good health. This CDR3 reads CASSLGGPAYEQYF. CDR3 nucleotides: TGCGCCAGCAGCTTGGGGGGGCCGGCCTACGAGCAGTACTTC.